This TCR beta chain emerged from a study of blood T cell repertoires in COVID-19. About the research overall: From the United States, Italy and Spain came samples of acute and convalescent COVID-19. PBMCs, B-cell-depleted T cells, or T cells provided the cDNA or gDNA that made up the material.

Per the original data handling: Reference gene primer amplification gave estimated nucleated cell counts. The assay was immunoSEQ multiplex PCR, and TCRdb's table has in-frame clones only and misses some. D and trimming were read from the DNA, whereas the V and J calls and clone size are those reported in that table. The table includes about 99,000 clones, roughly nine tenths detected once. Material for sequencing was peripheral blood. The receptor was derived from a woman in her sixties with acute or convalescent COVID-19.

DNA for the CDR3: TGTGCCAGCAGCAGGGGTAGCGGGTACCAAGAGACCCAGTACTTC. It encodes CASSRGSGYQETQYF. The chain links TRBV11-2 to TRBJ2-5; the match to TRBD2 covers 7 bases. V gave up 5 bases and J gave up 0 bases; unmatched junction bases: 6. CDR1 and CDR2 from the germline V gene are SGHAT and FQNNGV. This CDR3 spans 15 amino acids.